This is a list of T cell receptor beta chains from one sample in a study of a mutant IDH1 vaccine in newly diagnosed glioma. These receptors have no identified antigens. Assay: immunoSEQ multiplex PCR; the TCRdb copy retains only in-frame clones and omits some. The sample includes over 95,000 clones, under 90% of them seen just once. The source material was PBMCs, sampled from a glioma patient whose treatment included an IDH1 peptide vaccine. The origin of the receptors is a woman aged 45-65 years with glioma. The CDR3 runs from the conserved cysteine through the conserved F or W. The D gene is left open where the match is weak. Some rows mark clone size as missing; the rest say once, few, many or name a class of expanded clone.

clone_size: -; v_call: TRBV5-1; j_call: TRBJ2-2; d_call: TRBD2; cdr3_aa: CASSLVAGGTGELFF; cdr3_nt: TGCGCCAGCAGCTTGGTGGCGGGAGGCACCGGGGAGCTGTTTTTT
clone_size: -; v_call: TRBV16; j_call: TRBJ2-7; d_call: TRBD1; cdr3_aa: CASSKPGTGPYEQYF; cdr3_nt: TGTGCCAGCAGCAAACCCGGGACAGGGCCCTACGAGCAGTACTTC
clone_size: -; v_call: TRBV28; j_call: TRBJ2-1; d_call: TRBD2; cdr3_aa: CASSLFLAGVKDEQFF; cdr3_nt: TGTGCCAGCAGTTTATTCCTAGCGGGAGTGAAGGATGAGCAGTTCTTC
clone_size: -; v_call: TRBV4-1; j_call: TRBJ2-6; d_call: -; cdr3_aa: CASSAGTTGANVLTF; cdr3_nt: TGCGCCAGCAGCGCCGGGACAACCGGGGCCAACGTCCTGACTTTC
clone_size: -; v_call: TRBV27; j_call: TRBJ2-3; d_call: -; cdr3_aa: CASSLSNRGTSTDTQYF; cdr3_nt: TGTGCCAGCAGTTTATCTAACCGGGGAACTAGCACAGATACGCAGTATTTT
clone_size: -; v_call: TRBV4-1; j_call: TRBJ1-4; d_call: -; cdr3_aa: CASSQDTTVLFGKLFF; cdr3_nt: TGCGCCAGCAGCCAAGATACAACGGTGCTCTTTGGAAAACTGTTTTTT
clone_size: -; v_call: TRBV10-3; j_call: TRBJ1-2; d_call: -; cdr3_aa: CAINPLQGGDGYTF; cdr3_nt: TGTGCCATCAACCCCTTACAGGGCGGGGATGGCTACACCTTC
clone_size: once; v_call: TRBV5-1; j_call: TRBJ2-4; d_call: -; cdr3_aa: CASSSVGANLAKNIQYF; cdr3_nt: TGCGCCAGCAGCTCCGTGGGGGCGAACCTAGCCAAAAACATTCAGTACTTC
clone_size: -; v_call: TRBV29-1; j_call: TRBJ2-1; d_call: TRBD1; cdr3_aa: CSVELSGTGDLISYNEQFF; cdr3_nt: TGCAGCGTTGAGCTTTCCGGGACAGGGGACCTCATCTCCTACAATGAGCAGTTCTTC
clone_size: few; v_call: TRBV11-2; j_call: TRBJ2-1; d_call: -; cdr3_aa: CASSLAASQNEQFF; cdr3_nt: TGTGCCAGCAGCTTAGCAGCTAGTCAGAATGAGCAGTTCTTC
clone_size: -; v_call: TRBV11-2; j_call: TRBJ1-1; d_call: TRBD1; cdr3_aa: CASRYTGGNTEAFF; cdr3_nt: TGTGCCAGCAGATACACAGGGGGGAACACTGAAGCTTTCTTT
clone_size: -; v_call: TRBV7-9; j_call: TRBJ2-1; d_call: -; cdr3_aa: CASSPKRRVDNEQFF; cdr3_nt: TGTGCCAGCAGCCCTAAACGGAGGGTCGACAATGAGCAGTTCTTC
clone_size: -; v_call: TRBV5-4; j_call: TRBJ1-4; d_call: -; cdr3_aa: CASSSKGGATNEKLFF; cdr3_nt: TGTGCCAGCAGCTCTAAGGGGGGTGCAACTAATGAAAAACTGTTTTTT
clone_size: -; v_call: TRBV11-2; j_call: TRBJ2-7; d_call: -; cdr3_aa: CASSFGRLDEQYF; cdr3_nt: TGTGCCAGCAGCTTCGGCAGGCTCGACGAGCAGTACTTC
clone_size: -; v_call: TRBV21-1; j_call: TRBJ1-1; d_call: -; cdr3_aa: CASSKPGTDLNTEAFF; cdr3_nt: TGTGCCAGCAGCAAACCCGGGACCGACCTGAACACTGAAGCTTTCTTT
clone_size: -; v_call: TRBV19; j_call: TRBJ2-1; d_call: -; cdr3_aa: CASTLGSKQFF; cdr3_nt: TGTGCCAGTACCCTGGGCTCGAAGCAGTTCTTC
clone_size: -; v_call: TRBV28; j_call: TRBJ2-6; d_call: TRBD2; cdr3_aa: CASTGGGAGANVLTF; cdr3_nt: TGTGCCAGCACCGGGGGGGGTGCTGGGGCCAACGTCCTGACTTTC
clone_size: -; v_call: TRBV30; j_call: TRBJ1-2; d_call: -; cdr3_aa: CAWVPTGTHGYTF; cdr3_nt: TGTGCCTGGGTGCCTACAGGGACCCATGGCTACACCTTC
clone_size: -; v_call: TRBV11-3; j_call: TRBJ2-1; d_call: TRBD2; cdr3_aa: CASSFGRFEGTSGTYNEQFF; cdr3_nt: TGTGCCAGCAGCTTCGGCCGCTTCGAGGGGACTAGCGGGACCTACAATGAGCAGTTCTTC
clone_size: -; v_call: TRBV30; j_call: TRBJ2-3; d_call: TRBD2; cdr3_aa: CAGGDYTDTQYF; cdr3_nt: TGTGCCGGGGGGGACTACACAGATACGCAGTATTTT
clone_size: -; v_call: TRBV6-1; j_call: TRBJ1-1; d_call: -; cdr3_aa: CASSEAGVLNTEAFF; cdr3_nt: TGTGCCAGCAGTGAAGCGGGGGTTTTGAACACTGAAGCTTTCTTT
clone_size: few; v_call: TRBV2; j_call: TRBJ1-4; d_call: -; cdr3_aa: CASRTGRELFF; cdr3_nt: TGTGCCAGCAGAACAGGAAGGGAACTGTTTTTT
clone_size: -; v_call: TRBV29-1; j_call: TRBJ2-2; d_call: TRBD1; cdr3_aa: CSVGQGAGGELFF; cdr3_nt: TGCAGCGTTGGGCAGGGGGCGGGCGGGGAGCTGTTTTTT
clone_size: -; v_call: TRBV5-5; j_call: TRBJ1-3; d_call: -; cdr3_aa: CASSLAGRGTLSSGNTIYF; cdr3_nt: TGTGCCAGCAGCTTGGCAGGTCGTGGTACCTTGAGCTCTGGAAACACCATATATTTT
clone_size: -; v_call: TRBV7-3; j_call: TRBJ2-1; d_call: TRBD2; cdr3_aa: CASSPRAASGVPNEQFF; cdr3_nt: TGTGCCAGCAGCCCCCGAGCGGCTAGCGGGGTGCCCAATGAGCAGTTCTTC
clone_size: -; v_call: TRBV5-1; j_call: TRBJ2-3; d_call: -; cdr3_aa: CASSGLSRYSTDTQYF; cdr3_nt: TGCGCCAGCAGTGGTCTATCAAGGTACAGCACAGATACGCAGTATTTT
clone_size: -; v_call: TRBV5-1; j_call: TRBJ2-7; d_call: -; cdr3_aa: CASSLAQGYEQYF; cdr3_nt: TGCGCCAGCAGCTTGGCTCAGGGTTACGAGCAGTACTTC
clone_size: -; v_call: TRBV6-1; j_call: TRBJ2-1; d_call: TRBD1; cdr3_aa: CASSTGQGSYNEQFF; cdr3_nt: TGTGCCAGCAGTACTGGACAGGGCTCCTACAATGAGCAGTTCTTC
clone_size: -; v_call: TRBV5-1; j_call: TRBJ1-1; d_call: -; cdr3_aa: CASSLAYGTGNTEAFF; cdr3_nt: TGCGCCAGCAGCTTGGCTTACGGGACGGGGAACACTGAAGCTTTCTTT
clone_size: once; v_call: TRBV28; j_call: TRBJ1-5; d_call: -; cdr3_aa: CASTTPLGLGNSNQPQHF; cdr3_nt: TGTGCCAGCACCACCCCCCTAGGATTGGGAAATAGCAATCAGCCCCAGCATTTT
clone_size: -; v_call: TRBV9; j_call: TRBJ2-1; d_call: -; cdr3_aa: CASSVAGVTYNEQFF; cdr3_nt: TGTGCCAGCAGCGTAGCGGGAGTTACGTACAATGAGCAGTTCTTC
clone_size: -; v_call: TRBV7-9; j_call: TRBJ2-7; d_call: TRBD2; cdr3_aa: CASSTGTSRIHEQYF; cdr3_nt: TGTGCCAGCAGCACTGGGACTAGCAGAATCCACGAGCAGTACTTC
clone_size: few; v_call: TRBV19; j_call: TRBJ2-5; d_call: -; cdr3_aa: CASSHPGVEETQYF; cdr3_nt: TGTGCCAGTAGTCATCCAGGGGTGGAAGAGACCCAGTACTTC
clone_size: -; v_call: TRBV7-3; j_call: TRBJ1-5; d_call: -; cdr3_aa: CASSWDRPNNQPQHF; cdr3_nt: TGTGCCAGCAGCTGGGACCGACCTAACAATCAGCCCCAGCATTTT
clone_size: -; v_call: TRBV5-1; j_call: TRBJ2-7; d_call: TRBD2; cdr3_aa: CASSLGGGSGIYEQYF; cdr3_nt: TGCGCCAGCAGCTTGGGGGGCGGTAGCGGGATTTACGAGCAGTACTTC
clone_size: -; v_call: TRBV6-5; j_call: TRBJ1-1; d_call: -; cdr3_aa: CASSYSLQGRTEAFF; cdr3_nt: TGTGCCAGCAGTTACTCGCTTCAGGGGCGAACTGAAGCTTTCTTT
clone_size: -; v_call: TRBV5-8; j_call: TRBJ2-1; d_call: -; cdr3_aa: CASSLGQVGRNEQFF; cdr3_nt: TGTGCCAGCAGCTTGGGGCAGGTGGGGAGAAATGAGCAGTTCTTC
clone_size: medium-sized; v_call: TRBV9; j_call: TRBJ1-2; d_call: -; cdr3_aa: CASSVTENYGYTF; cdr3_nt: TGTGCCAGCAGCGTGACTGAGAACTATGGCTACACCTTC
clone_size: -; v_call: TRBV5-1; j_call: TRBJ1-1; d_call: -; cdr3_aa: CATHQGQGLRAFF; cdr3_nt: TGCGCCACCCATCAGGGGCAGGGGCTGAGGGCTTTCTTT
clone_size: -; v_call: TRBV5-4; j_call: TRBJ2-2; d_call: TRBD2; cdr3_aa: CASSPFSGRGTGELFF; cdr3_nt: TGTGCCAGCAGCCCCTTCAGCGGGAGAGGCACCGGGGAGCTGTTTTTT
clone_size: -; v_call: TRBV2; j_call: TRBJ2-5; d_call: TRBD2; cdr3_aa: CASSAGGQETQYF; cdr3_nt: TGTGCCAGCAGCGCGGGAGGCCAAGAGACCCAGTACTTC
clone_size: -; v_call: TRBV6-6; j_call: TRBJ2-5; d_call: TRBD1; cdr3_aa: CASSEGTVTQETQYF; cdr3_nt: TGTGCCAGCAGCGAAGGGACAGTGACCCAAGAGACCCAGTACTTC
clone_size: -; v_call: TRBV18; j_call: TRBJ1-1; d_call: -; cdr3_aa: CASSGGKDTEAFF; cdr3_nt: TGTGCCAGCTCCGGGGGAAAGGACACTGAAGCTTTCTTT
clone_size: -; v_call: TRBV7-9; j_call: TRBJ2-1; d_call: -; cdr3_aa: CASSLAAPSSYNEQFF; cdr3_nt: TGTGCCAGCAGCTTAGCGGCCCCGAGCTCCTACAATGAGCAGTTCTTC
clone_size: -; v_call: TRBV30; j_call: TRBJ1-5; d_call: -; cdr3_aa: CAWSVPGGNQPQHF; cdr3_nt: TGTGCCTGGAGTGTCCCCGGGGGGAATCAGCCCCAGCATTTT
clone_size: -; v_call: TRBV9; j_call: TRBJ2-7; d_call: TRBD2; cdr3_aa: CASSLTGTSVSYEQYF; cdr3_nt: TGTGCCAGCAGCCTCACCGGGACTAGCGTTTCCTACGAGCAGTACTTC
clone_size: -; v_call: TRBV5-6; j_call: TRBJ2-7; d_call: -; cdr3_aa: CASRGTTSYEQYF; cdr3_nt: TGTGCCAGCAGAGGGACAACCTCCTACGAGCAGTACTTC
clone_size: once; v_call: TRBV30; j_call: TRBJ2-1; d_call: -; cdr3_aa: CAWSGDSSYNEQFF; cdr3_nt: TGTGCCTGGAGTGGCGACAGTTCCTACAATGAGCAGTTCTTC
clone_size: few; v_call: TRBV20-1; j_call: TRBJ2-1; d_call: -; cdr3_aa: CSARNNEQFF; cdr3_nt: TGCAGTGCTAGAAACAATGAGCAGTTCTTC
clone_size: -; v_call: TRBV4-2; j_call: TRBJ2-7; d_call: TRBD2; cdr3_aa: CASSQADGSGAYEQYF; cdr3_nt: TGTGCCAGCAGCCAGGCGGATGGAAGCGGGGCCTACGAGCAGTACTTC
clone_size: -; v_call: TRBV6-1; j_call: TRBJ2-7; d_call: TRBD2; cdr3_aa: CASSEDRDYVPYEQYF; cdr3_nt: TGTGCCAGCAGTGAGGACCGGGACTACGTTCCCTACGAGCAGTACTTC
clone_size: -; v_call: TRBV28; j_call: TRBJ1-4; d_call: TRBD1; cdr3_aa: CASRMTGSNEKLFF; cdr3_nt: TGTGCCAGCAGGATGACAGGGTCTAATGAAAAACTGTTTTTT
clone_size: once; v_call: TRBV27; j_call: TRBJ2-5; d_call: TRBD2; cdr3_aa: CASSLGLALGTQYF; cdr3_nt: TGTGCCAGCAGTCTGGGACTAGCGCTGGGGACCCAGTACTTC
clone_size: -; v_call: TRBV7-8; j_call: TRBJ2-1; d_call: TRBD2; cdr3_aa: CASSLGLAPTNEQFF; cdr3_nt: TGTGCCAGCAGCTTGGGACTAGCCCCAACAAATGAGCAGTTCTTC
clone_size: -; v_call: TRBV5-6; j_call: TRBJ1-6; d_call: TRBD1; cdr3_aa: CASRSGTGLSPLHF; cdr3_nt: TGTGCCAGCAGGTCCGGGACAGGCTTATCACCCCTCCACTTT
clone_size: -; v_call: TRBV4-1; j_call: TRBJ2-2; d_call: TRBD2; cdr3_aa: CASSLLAGGEGELFF; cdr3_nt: TGCGCCAGCAGCCTTCTAGCGGGAGGCGAAGGGGAGCTGTTTTTT
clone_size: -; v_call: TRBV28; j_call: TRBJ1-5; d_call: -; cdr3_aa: CASFSPTADNQPQHF; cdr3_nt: TGTGCCAGCTTTTCCCCGACAGCAGACAATCAGCCCCAGCATTTT
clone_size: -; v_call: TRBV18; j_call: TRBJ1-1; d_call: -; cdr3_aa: CASSTGMNTEAFF; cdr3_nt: TGTGCCAGCAGTACAGGGATGAACACTGAAGCTTTCTTT
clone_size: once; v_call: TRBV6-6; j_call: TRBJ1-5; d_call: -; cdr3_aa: CASSPGRQPQHF; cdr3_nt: TGTGCCAGCAGCCCAGGGCGTCAGCCCCAGCATTTT